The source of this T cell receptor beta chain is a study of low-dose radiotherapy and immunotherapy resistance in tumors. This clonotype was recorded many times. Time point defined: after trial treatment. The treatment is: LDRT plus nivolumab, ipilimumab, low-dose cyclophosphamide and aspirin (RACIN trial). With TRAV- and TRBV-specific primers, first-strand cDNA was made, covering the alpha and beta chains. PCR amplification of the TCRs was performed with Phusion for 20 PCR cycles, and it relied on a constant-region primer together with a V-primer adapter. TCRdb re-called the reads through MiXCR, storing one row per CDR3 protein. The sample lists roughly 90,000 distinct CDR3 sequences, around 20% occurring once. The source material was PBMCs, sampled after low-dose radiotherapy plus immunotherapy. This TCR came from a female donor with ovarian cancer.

CDR3 loop: CASSKDRAYNSPLHF. CDR3 sequence (DNA): TGTGCCAGCAGTAAGGACAGAGCATATAATTCACCCCTCCACTTT. This rearrangement joins TRBV12-3 or TRBV12-4 to TRBJ1-6, with D perhaps TRBD1 (6 bases). Trimming cost V 5 bases and J 4 bases, with 12 bases left between them. This CDR3 region has 15 residues.